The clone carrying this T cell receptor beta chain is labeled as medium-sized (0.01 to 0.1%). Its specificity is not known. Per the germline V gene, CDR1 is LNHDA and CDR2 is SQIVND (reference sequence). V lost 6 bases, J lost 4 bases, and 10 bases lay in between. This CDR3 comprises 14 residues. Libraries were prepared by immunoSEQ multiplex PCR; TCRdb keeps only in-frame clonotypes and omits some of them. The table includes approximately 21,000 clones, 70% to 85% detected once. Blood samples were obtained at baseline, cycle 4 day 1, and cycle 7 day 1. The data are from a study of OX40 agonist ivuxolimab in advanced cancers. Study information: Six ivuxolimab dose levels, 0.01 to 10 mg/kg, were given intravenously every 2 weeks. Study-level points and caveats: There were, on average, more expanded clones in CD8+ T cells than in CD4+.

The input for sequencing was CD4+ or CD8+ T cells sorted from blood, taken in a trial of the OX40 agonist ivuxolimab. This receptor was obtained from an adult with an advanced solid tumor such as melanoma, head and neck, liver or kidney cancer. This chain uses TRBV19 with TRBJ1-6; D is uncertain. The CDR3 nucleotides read TGTGCCAGTAGAAACAGCCAGTATAATTCACCCCTCCACTTT. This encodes CASRNSQYNSPLHF.